The sequence of this TCR beta chain was determined in a study of control samples from healthy donors and cancer patients. Profiling relied on immunoSEQ multiplex PCR, and the TCRdb table lists in-frame clones only, not all of them. This table holds tens of thousands of clones, approximately 90% found once. This CDR3 region has 18 residues. Germline V gene lookup returns CDR1 LNHDA and CDR2 SQIVND (reference sequence). Between the trimmed V and J ends, which lost 3 bases and 0 bases, there was a span of 15 bases. Sequenced sample: PBMCs. The clonotype comes from a man younger than 45 with colorectal cancer. The chain couples TRBV19 to TRBJ1-6, with a weak D call TRBD1 (5 bases). DNA of the CDR3: TGTGCCAGTAGTATGGGACCGTATCCAAGCTCCTATAATTCACCCCTCCACTTT. It yields the protein CASSMGPYPSSYNSPLHF. The complete variable domain, with remaining parts taken from reference TRBV19 and TRBJ1-6, reads DGGITQSPKYLFRKEGQNVTLSCEQNLNHDAMYWYRQDPGQGLRLIYYSQIVNDFQKGDIAEGYSVSREKKESFPLTVTSAQKNPTAFYLCASSMGPYPSSYNSPLHFGNGTRLTVT.